This T cell receptor (beta chain) was sequenced in a study of CD8+ T cells in alopecia areata. This clone was picked up a small number of times. cDNA serving as the sequencing template came from extracted, reverse transcribed RNA. Here immunoSEQ multiplex PCR was the method, and the copy in TCRdb shows in-frame clones only, minus some. The sample lists 200,000 to 250,000 clones; 67% were seen once. Per germline, CDR1 SGHAT and CDR2 FQNNGV. Trimming stripped 0 bases from V and 8 bases from J, with 10 bases between. The CDR3 is 13 amino acids. The chain is built from TRBV11-2 and TRBJ1-2; unclear D gene. Sample: CD4+ T cells sorted from blood, taken at week 0. The sequence was obtained from a human donor with alopecia areata. In DNA, the CDR3 is TGTGCCAGCAGCTTAGATCTTGAAGGCGGCTACACCTTC. Protein: CASSLDLEGGYTF.